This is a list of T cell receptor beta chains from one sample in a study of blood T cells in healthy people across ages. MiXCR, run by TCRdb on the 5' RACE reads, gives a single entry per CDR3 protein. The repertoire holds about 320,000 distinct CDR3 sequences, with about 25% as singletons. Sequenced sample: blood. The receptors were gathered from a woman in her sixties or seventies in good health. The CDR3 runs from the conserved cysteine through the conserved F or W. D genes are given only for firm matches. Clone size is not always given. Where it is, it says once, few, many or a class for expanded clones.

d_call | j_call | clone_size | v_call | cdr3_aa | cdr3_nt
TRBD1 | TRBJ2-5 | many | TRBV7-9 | CASSLGSGTGETQYF | TGTGCCAGCAGCTTAGGGAGTGGGACAGGCGAGACCCAGTACTTC
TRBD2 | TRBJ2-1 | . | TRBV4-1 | CASSPKNQRGSYNEQFF | TGCGCCAGCAGCCCGAAGAACCAGCGGGGGTCTTACAATGAGCAGTTCTTC
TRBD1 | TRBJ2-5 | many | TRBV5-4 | CASSLPGTAQETQYF | TGTGCCAGCAGTTTACCCGGGACAGCCCAAGAGACCCAGTACTTC
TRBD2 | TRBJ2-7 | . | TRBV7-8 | CASSLTGLADYEQYF | TGTGCCAGCAGCTTAACCGGACTAGCAGACTACGAGCAGTACTTC
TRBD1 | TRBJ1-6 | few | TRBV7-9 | CASSLGAGQNSPLHF | TGTGCCAGCAGCTTAGGGGCGGGACAGAATTCACCCCTCCACTTT
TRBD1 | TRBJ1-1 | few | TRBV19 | CASSIAGGTEAFF | TGTGCCAGTAGTATAGCAGGGGGCACTGAAGCTTTCTTT
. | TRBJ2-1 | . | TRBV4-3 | CASSPSIADLYNEQFF | TGCGCCAGCAGTCCCTCGATAGCGGACCTTTACAATGAGCAGTTCTTC
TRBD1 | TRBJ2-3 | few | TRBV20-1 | CSASGQASTDTQYF | TGCAGTGCTAGTGGACAGGCTAGCACAGATACGCAGTATTTT
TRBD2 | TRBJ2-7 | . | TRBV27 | CASSREAGAYEQYF | TGTGCCAGCAGCCGAGAAGCGGGAGCCTACGAGCAGTACTTC
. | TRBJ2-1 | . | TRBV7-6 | CASSRTYNEQFF | TGTGCCAGCAGCCGGACCTACAATGAGCAGTTCTTC
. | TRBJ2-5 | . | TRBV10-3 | CAISERGAEETQYF | TGTGCCATCAGTGAAAGGGGGGCGGAGGAGACCCAGTACTTC
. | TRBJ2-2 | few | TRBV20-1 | CSARDPPGRGNTGELFF | TGCAGTGCTAGAGACCCCCCGGGCAGGGGGAACACCGGGGAGCTGTTTTTT
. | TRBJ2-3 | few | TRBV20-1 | CSARKRLSDSFSDTQYF | TGCAGTGCTAGAAAGAGGTTATCAGACTCCTTTTCGGATACGCAGTATTTT
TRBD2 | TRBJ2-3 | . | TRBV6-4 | CASSVAGQLDTQYF | TGTGCCAGCAGTGTAGCGGGACAACTAGATACGCAGTATTTT
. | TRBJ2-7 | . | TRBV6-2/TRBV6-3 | CASSYDPAQDTYSYEQYF | TGTGCCAGCAGTTACGATCCCGCCCAGGACACCTATTCCTACGAGCAGTACTTC
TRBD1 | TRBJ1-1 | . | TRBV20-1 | CSARPAATGGNPEAFF | TGCAGTGCTAGGCCAGCTGCGACAGGGGGGAACCCAGAAGCTTTCTTT
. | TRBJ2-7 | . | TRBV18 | CASSPRTASYEQYF | TGTGCCAGCTCACCCAGGACAGCCTCCTACGAGCAGTACTTC
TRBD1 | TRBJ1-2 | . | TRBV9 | CASSYRDRGTF | TGTGCCAGCAGCTACAGGGACAGAGGTACCTTC
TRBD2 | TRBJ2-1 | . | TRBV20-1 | CSASYFDNRDYTYNEQFF | TGCAGTGCTAGTTATTTCGATAACCGGGACTATACTTACAATGAGCAGTTCTTC
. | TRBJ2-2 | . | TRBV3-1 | CASSQGERATGELFF | TGTGCCAGCAGCCAAGGGGAGAGGGCCACCGGGGAGCTGTTTTTT
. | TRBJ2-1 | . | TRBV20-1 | CSARDRKQGRGNEQFF | TGCAGTGCTAGAGATCGAAAACAGGGTCGGGGCAATGAGCAGTTCTTC
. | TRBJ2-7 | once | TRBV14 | CASSQGWRERRSPEQYF | TGTGCCAGCAGCCAAGGATGGAGGGAGAGGCGATCACCCGAGCAGTACTTC
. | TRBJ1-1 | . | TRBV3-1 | CASTPRASGTEAFF | TGTGCCAGCACCCCGCGTGCGTCGGGCACTGAAGCTTTCTTT
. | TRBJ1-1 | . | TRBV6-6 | CASSYRDKDFEAFF | TGTGCCAGCAGTTACCGGGACAAGGACTTTGAAGCTTTCTTT
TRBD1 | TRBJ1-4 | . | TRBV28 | CASSSLDRVNEKLFF | TGTGCCAGCAGTTCCCTGGACAGGGTGAATGAAAAACTGTTTTTT
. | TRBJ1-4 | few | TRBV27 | CARPREEKLFF | TGTGCCAGGCCGCGGGAAGAAAAACTGTTTTTT
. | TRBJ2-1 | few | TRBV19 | CASRAPPTSNEQFF | TGTGCCAGTCGAGCCCCCCCTACCTCCAATGAGCAGTTCTTC
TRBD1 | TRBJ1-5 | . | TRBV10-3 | CAISGTGTESNQPQHF | TGTGCCATCAGTGGGACAGGGACCGAGAGCAATCAGCCCCAGCATTTT
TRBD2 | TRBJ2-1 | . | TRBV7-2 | CASSPLAGKYNEQFF | TGTGCCAGCAGCCCGCTAGCGGGGAAGTACAATGAGCAGTTCTTC